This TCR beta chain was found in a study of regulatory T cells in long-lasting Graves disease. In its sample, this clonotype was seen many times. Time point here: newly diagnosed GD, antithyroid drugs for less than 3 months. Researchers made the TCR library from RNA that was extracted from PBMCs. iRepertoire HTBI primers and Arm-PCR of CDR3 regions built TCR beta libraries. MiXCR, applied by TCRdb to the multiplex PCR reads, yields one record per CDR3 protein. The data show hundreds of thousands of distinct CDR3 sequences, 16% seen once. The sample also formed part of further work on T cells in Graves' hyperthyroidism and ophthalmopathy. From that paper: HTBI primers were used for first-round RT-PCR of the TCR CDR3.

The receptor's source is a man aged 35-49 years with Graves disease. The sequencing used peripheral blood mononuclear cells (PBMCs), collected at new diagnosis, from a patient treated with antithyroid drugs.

The CDR3 loop reads CASSLGQGIEKLFF. CDR3 bases: TGTGCCAGCAGCTTAGGACAGGGAATAGAAAAACTGTTTTTT. The V gene is TRBV7-2, the J gene TRBJ1-4; 7 bases map to TRBD1. V shed 1 base and J 8 bases; nucleotides not matched to a gene: 4. Per germline, CDR1 SGHTA and CDR2 FQGNSA. This CDR3 spans 14 amino acids.